These 21 T cell receptor beta chains were all obtained from the same sample, sequenced in a study of cytomegalovirus exposure and HLA in healthy donors. Amplification used 60 Vbeta primers and 13 Jbeta primers. Sequencing was performed with immunoSEQ multiplex PCR; in TCRdb, only in-frame clones are kept and a portion is missing. The sample lists around 140,000 clones; more than 75% were seen once. The sample comprised PBMCs. These receptors originate from a woman between 18 and 30 years old in good health and CMV-seropositive.

The CDR3: CASSETQGAKGYTF. The DNA for the CDR3 is TGTGCCAGCAGCGAAACACAGGGGGCCAAAGGCTACACCTTC. The genes are TRBV25-1 and TRBJ1-2, with 9 positions matching TRBD1. Looked up from germline, CDR1 is MGHDK and CDR2 is SYGVNS. Losses at the gene ends were 6 bases for V and 8 bases for J; bases not matched to a gene: 10. The CDR3 sequence is 14 residues long.

The chain couples TRBV7-9 to TRBJ1-6; TRBD1 is a possible D gene (6 bases). CDR3 length equals 14 residues. The germline V and J ends were trimmed by 7 bases and 7 bases, with 14 bases remaining between them. The V gene's germline CDR1 is SEHNR and CDR2 FQNEAQ (reference sequence). In nucleotides, the CDR3 is TGTGCCAGCACCTTGGAGGGGGGGAATTCACCCCTCCACTTT. Translating gives CASTLEGGNSPLHF.

CDR3 DNA: TGTGCCAGCAGCGTCCAGGGGGCCAACACTGAAGCTTTCTTT. Amino acids: CASSVQGANTEAFF. V is TRBV9 and J is TRBJ1-1; the match to TRBD1 covers 8 bases. This CDR3 comprises 14 residues. With 2 bases clipped from V and 2 bases from J, the junction kept 2 bases outside the gene matches. Germline loops: CDR1 SGDLS, CDR2 YYNGEE. Full variable domain (rest looked up from reference TRBV9 and TRBJ1-1): DSGVTQTPKHLITATGQRVTLRCSPRSGDLSVYWYQQSLDQGLQFLIQYYNGEERAKGNILERFSAQQFPDLHSELNLSSLELGDSALYFCASSVQGANTEAFFGQGTRLTVV.

The chain has TRBV6-5 and TRBJ2-1, with 11 bases lining up with TRBD2. The germline CDR1 and CDR2 sequences are MNHEY and SVGAGI. CDR3 length equals 15 residues. The trim removed 6 bases at V and 3 bases at J, leaving 4 bases unmatched. This chain's CDR3 is CASRLAGGVYNEQFF. The DNA of the CDR3 is TGTGCCAGCAGGCTAGCGGGGGGCGTCTACAATGAGCAGTTCTTC.

This chain joins TRBV6-6 and TRBJ2-3; 8 bases line up with TRBD2. CDR1 and CDR2 (germline): MNHNY, SVGAGI (reference sequence). Trimming cost V 2 bases and J 5 bases; bases outside gene matches: 6. The CDR3 has 15 residues. This CDR3 is CASSYDGGVLDTQYF. In nucleotides, the CDR3 is TGTGCCAGCAGTTACGACGGGGGGGTGTTAGATACGCAGTATTTT.

This clone was seen once. This chain uses TRBV2 with TRBJ2-5; 11 bases align to TRBD1. This CDR3 contains 15 residues. V shed 5 bases and J 5 bases; nucleotides not matched to a gene: 7. CDR1 is SNHLY and CDR2 is FYNNEI in the germline V gene. The CDR3 sequence: CASSLDRGPGETQYF. The CDR3 DNA reads TGTGCCAGCAGTCTGGACAGGGGGCCGGGGGAGACCCAGTACTTC.

To note about this clone: One junction end disagrees with the germline gene, perhaps due to a read error. The chain couples TRBV7-9 to TRBJ1-6; D not certain. The CDR3 length is 18 residues. Germline assignment: CDR1 SEHNR and CDR2 FQNEAQ (reference sequence). CDR3 nucleotides: TGTTCCAGCAGCTTAGTTCGTCAGGCTGTCTCCTATAATTCACCCCTCCACTTT. Protein sequence: CSSSLVRQAVSYNSPLHF.

The chain combines TRBV18 with TRBJ1-5; 7 nucleotides match TRBD1. Germline V CDR1 and CDR2: KGHSH, LQKENI. This CDR3 is built from 14 residues. Trimming removed 4 bases from V and 2 bases from J; junction bases left unmatched: 2. CDR3 coding DNA: TGTGCCAGCTCACACAGGGGCGGCAATCAGCCCCAGCATTTT. Residues: CASSHRGGNQPQHF.

V and J are TRBV6-1 and TRBJ1-2, with a possible D match to TRBD1 (6 bases). The CDR3 consists of 14 residues. The ends were cut back, 7 bases at V and 4 bases at J, with 16 bases in the middle. The V gene's germline CDR1 is MNHNS and CDR2 SASEGT. In nucleotides, the CDR3 is TGTGCCAGCATCAAAAGGGACACCTCCTATGGCTACACCTTC. Its translation: CASIKRDTSYGYTF.

The V call is TRBV6-1, the J call TRBJ2-5, with 7 bases that match TRBD1. The CDR3 is made up of 17 amino acids. CDR1 is MNHNS and CDR2 is SASEGT in the germline V gene. V shed 2 bases and J 0 bases; nucleotides not matched to a gene: 9. The CDR3 nucleotides read TGTGCCAGCAGTGAAAGAGGGACAGATTACCACCAAGAGACCCAGTACTTC. Protein: CASSERGTDYHQETQYF.

The chain couples TRBV14 to TRBJ1-5, with TRBD1 as a possible D gene (6 bases). This CDR3 comprises 18 residues. V was clipped by 4 bases and J by 6 bases, with 25 bases between them. The germline CDR1 and CDR2 sequences are SGHDN and FVKESK. CDR3 protein: CASSLQRQVGASGQPQHF. DNA for the CDR3: TGTGCCAGCAGCCTCCAAAGACAGGTGGGGGCTTCTGGTCAGCCCCAGCATTTT.

The rearrangement uses TRBV5-5 and TRBJ2-3; D is ambiguous. CDR1 and CDR2 from the germline V gene are SGHKS and YYEKEE (reference sequence). There are 13 residues in the CDR3. Trimming cost V 4 bases and J 6 bases, with 12 bases left between them. CDR3 nucleotide sequence: TGTGCCAGCAGCATAACTCCCCCTGATACGCAGTATTTT. Protein sequence: CASSITPPDTQYF.

The genes are TRBV5-6 and TRBJ2-5, with D possibly being TRBD1 (6 bases). The closer fit of TRBJ2-7 to the DNA end suggests the J call may be wrong. CDR1 and CDR2 (germline): SGHDT, YYEEEE. There are 13 residues in the CDR3. DNA of the CDR3: TGTGCCAGCAGCCCCAAACAGGGATACGAGCAGTACTTC. It codes for CASSPKQGYEQYF.

The V and J genes are TRBV5-1 and TRBJ2-1, with 14 bases lining up with TRBD2. Germline values: CDR1 SGHRS, CDR2 YFSETQ. The CDR3 is 15 residues long. After removal of 3 bases from V and 8 bases from J, the junction contained 4 bases not matched to a gene. The CDR3 region is CASSSGLAGAHEQFF. DNA for the CDR3: TGCGCCAGCAGCTCGGGACTAGCGGGGGCCCATGAGCAGTTCTTC.

The chain carries TRBV6-1 and TRBJ1-1; 9 bases line up with TRBD1. The trim removed 4 bases at V and 6 bases at J, leaving 6 bases unmatched. Per germline, CDR1 MNHNS and CDR2 SASEGT. The CDR3 length is 14 residues. CDR3 DNA sequence: TGTGCCAGCAGTGTGAAACAGGGGGCGGCTGAAGCTTTCTTT. It encodes CASSVKQGAAEAFF.

V and J are TRBV6-5 and TRBJ1-1; 10 bases match TRBD1. This CDR3 comprises 14 residues. With 6 bases clipped from V and 0 bases from J, the junction kept 1 base outside the gene matches. The germline V gene has CDR1 MNHEY and CDR2 SVGAGI. The CDR3 DNA follows: TGTGCCAGCAGGACAGGGGGCATGAACACTGAAGCTTTCTTT. It is translated as CASRTGGMNTEAFF.

This chain connects TRBV29-1 to TRBJ2-3, with 12 positions matching TRBD2. This CDR3 is 14 amino acids long. J was trimmed by 4 bases and V by 6 bases; bases with no gene match: 5. Germline CDR1 and CDR2: SQVTM and ANQGSEA. The CDR3 loop is CSVLTSGGPDTQYF. DNA for the CDR3: TGCAGCGTGTTGACTAGCGGGGGCCCAGATACGCAGTATTTT.

The rearrangement uses TRBV2 and TRBJ1-1; the D is unclear. The CDR3 is 15 residues long. V dropped 2 bases and J dropped 1 base, with 11 bases sitting between them. Germline CDR1 is SNHLY and CDR2 is FYNNEI. The chain's CDR3 is CASSEREGRNTEAFF. CDR3 in DNA: TGTGCCAGCAGTGAAAGGGAAGGGAGGAACACTGAAGCTTTCTTT.

On this clone itself: One end of the junction varies from germline; a read error may be responsible. The gene calls are TRBV6-1 and TRBJ1-2; 9 nucleotides line up with TRBD1. Germline V gene sequence: CDR1 MNHNS, CDR2 SASEGT. The CDR3 is 15 amino acids. In DNA form, the CDR3 reads TGTGCCATCAGTGGAACCGGGACAGGGTACGGTGGCTACACCTTC. Translation: CAISGTGTGYGGYTF.

In its sample, this clone was seen once. The chain uses TRBV6-1 and TRBJ2-3; D is possibly TRBD2 (7 bases). Germline assignment: CDR1 MNHNS and CDR2 SASEGT. V gave up 7 bases and J gave up 6 bases, with 17 bases separating them. This CDR3 contains 14 residues. As DNA, the CDR3 is TGTGCCAGCACCGAAGGAGGGGGGGCGGATACGCAGTATTTT. Residues: CASTEGGGADTQYF.

This clone was detected a few times. V is TRBV15 and J is TRBJ2-4; 10 positions agree with TRBD2. V shed 5 bases, J shed 11 bases, and the junction held 12 bases outside the gene matches. The CDR3 contains 15 residues. The germline V gene encodes CDR1 LNHNV and CDR2 YYDKDF (reference sequence). The CDR3 spells CATSPSGERGGFQYF. For the CDR3, the DNA is TGTGCCACCAGCCCCTCGGGGGAGCGGGGGGGTTTTCAGTACTTC.